This TCR beta chain was identified during a study of T cells expressing NK-cell markers. CDR1 is SGDLS and CDR2 is YYNGEE in the germline V gene. The length of the CDR3 is 13 residues. Synthesis of TCR beta cDNA relied on 5'RACE template switching carrying UMIs. Reprocessing the 5' RACE reads, TCRdb reports a single entry for every CDR3 protein and omits DNA. The listing records 90,000 to 130,000 distinct CDR3 sequences. The chain carries TRBV9 and TRBJ2-1; TCRdb's D gene call, TRBD2, goes unchecked for lack of DNA. Sample: blood T cells: a sorted CD56 or NKG2C T cell subset, CD4+ or CD8+ T cells, or bulk PBMC T cells (not recorded which). The TCR sequence derives from a woman aged 18 to 75 in good health. CDR3 in amino acids: CASSSDAYNEQFF.